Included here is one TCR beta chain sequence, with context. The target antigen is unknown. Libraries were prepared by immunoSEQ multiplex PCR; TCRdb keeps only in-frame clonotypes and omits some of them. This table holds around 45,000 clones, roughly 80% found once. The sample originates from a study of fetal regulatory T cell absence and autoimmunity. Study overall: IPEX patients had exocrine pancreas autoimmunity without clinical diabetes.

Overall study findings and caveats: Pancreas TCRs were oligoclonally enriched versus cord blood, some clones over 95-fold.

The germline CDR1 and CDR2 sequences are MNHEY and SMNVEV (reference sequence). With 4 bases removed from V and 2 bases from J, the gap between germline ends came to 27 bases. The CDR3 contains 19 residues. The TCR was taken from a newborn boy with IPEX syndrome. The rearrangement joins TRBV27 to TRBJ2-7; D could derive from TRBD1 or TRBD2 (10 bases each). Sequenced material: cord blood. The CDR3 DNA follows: TGTGCCAGCAGTTCGAGACAGGGGGCGCCTAGCGGGAGCCCCTACGAGCAGTACTTC. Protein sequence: CASSSRQGAPSGSPYEQYF.